The clone carrying this TCR beta chain has ten or more counts. Its antigen remains unidentified. It was RNA transcripts that yielded the amplified TCR beta CDR3 regions. Using the HTBI primer set, a first-round RT-PCR was run on the TCR CDR3. MiXCR, applied by TCRdb to the multiplex PCR reads, yields one record per CDR3 protein. The sample holds under 400,000 distinct CDR3 sequences, about 15% seen once. This entry belongs to a study of T cells in Graves' hyperthyroidism and ophthalmopathy. Overall study context: Pretreatment peripheral blood was obtained at initial diagnosis. Points from the study as a whole: Prediction of ophthalmopathy progression came a median approximately 6.6 months pre-onset.

The CDR3 is 17 residues long. Trimming removed 5 bases at V and 0 bases at J, with 17 bases between. Exclusion of patients followed from uncontrolled infection, other autoimmune disease, pregnancy or lactation. The V and J genes are TRBV12-3 or TRBV12-4 and TRBJ2-1, with D possibly TRBD1 on 6 matching bases. Sequencing input: blood. This TCR was sampled from a woman in her sixties with Graves' ophthalmopathy. CDR3 in amino acids: CASSPGTRFVSYNEQFF. The CDR3 bases are TGTGCCAGCAGTCCCGGGACACGCTTCGTCTCCTACAATGAGCAGTTCTTC.